Below, 27 T cell receptor beta chains from the same sample are listed, as sequenced in a study of shared clonotypes between healthy human individuals. CD45RO-negative CD8 cells positively selected for CCR7 made up the naive population, which excluded terminally differentiated effector memory CD45RA+ cells. Clones were sequenced by immunoSEQ multiplex PCR, and TCRdb holds only the in-frame ones, with some missing. The data contain hundreds of thousands of clones, 90% to 97% of them singletons. The sample taken for sequencing was naive CD8+ T cells sorted from blood. These TCRs come from a woman in her twenties or thirties in good health.

The chain links TRBV28 to TRBJ1-2, with a possible D match to TRBD1 (5 bases). This CDR3 comprises 13 residues. Trimming cost V 8 bases and J 6 bases, with 16 bases left between them. Germline-derived CDR1 and CDR2 are MDHEN and SYDVKM. In DNA, the CDR3 is TGTGCCAGCCGTACATCCGGGACGGATGGCTACACCTTC. This sequence encodes CASRTSGTDGYTF.

The J gene is TRBJ2-7, the V gene TRBV7-6; 7 nucleotides line up with TRBD2. Per the germline V gene, CDR1 is SGHVS and CDR2 is FNYEAQ. V gave up 6 bases and J gave up 2 bases; unmatched junction bases: 10. This CDR3 comprises 15 residues. CDR3 amino acids: CASSPLGGGTYEQYF. The DNA of the CDR3 is TGTGCCAGCAGTCCTCTGGGGGGGGGAACCTACGAGCAGTACTTC.

The chain joins TRBV4-1 to TRBJ1-2, with 7 bases identical to TRBD1. This CDR3 is 16 amino acids long. Germline V gene sequence: CDR1 MGHRA, CDR2 YSYEKL. V lost 4 bases to trimming and J lost 8 bases; unmatched junction nucleotides: 16. The CDR3 loop reads CASSPARSTGAEGYTF. CDR3 coding DNA: TGCGCCAGCAGCCCAGCCAGGAGCACAGGGGCGGAAGGCTACACCTTC.

The J gene is TRBJ2-3, the V gene TRBV27; D unclear. Germline V CDR1 and CDR2: MNHEY, SMNVEV (reference sequence). The V end was cut by 3 bases, the J end by 3 bases, with 10 bases between. The CDR3 totals 14 residues. The CDR3 reads CASSFRAGTDTQYF. In DNA form, the CDR3 reads TGTGCCAGCAGTTTTCGGGCCGGAACAGATACGCAGTATTTT.

This chain links TRBV7-7 with TRBJ2-1; D is uncertain. Germline V gives CDR1 SSHAT, CDR2 FNYEAQ (reference sequence). The CDR3 loop spans 14 amino acids. V was trimmed by 2 bases and J by 6 bases, leaving 11 bases between them. The CDR3 coding sequence is TGTGCCAGCAGCTTAACTCAGGCCGCCAATGAGCAGTTCTTC. Encoded protein: CASSLTQAANEQFF.

V and J are TRBV27 and TRBJ2-7; D may be TRBD2 (5 bases). The V end lost 0 bases, the J end lost 1 base, and 10 bases lay between the germline ends. The CDR3 extends over 15 amino acids. The germline gives CDR1 MNHEY, CDR2 SMNVEV (reference sequence). The CDR3 region has the DNA TGTGCCAGCAGTTTATCGGACTCTGATTCCTACGAGCAGTACTTC. Translated: CASSLSDSDSYEQYF.

The chain employs TRBV5-1 and TRBJ2-5; D unclear. The tail of the sequence fits TRBJ2-7 better, so the J call may be wrong. CDR1 is SGHRS and CDR2 is YFSETQ in the germline V gene. The CDR3 is 11 amino acids. Here the CDR3 reads CASSLVGEQYF. CDR3 DNA sequence: TGCGCCAGCAGCTTGGTGGGCGAGCAGTACTTC.

The rearrangement links TRBV5-1 to TRBJ2-7; 10 nucleotides match TRBD1. This CDR3 spans 16 amino acids. V was clipped by 6 bases and J by 5 bases; unmatched bases: 14. Germline CDR1 is SGHRS and CDR2 is YFSETQ. The CDR3 nucleotides read TGCGCCAGCAACCGAGGACAGGGGGGGACGGAGGACGAGCAGTACTTC. It yields the protein CASNRGQGGTEDEQYF. The variable domain in full, completed from reference TRBV5-1 and TRBJ2-7, reads KAGVTQTPRYLIKTRGQQVTLSCSPISGHRSVSWYQQTPGQGLQFLFEYFSETQRNKGNFPGRFSGRQFSNSRSEMNVSTLELGDSALYLCASNRGQGGTEDEQYFGPGTRLTVT.

The V gene is TRBV7-9, the J gene TRBJ1-4; no clear D. This CDR3 is built from 14 residues. Trimming shortened V by 2 bases and J by 0 bases, and 4 bases separated the two germline ends. In germline, CDR1 is SEHNR, CDR2 FQNEAQ (reference sequence). The CDR3 coding sequence is TGTGCCAGCAGCTTACCAGCAACTAATGAAAAACTGTTTTTT. Protein sequence: CASSLPATNEKLFF.

The chain couples TRBV13 to TRBJ2-1, with TRBD1 identical over 9 bases. The CDR3 has 16 residues. With 5 bases clipped from V and 2 bases from J, the junction kept 7 bases outside the gene matches. The germline V gene has CDR1 PRHDT and CDR2 FYEKMQ (reference sequence). The CDR3 DNA reads TGTGCCAGCAGCCTCGACAGGGGGGGACCCTACAATGAGCAGTTCTTC. It yields the protein CASSLDRGGPYNEQFF.

CDR3 in DNA: TGCAGCGTTGGAGGTGTGGAGACCCAGTACTTC. Translated, it gives CSVGGVETQYF. V is TRBV29-1 and J is TRBJ2-5, with unresolved D. CDR3 length equals 11 residues. Germline V gives CDR1 SQVTM, CDR2 ANQGSEA. V lost 4 bases and J lost 5, with 8 bases in between.

The V and J genes are TRBV2 and TRBJ2-7, with TRBD2 identical over 7 bases. This CDR3 comprises 15 residues. Germline trimming cut 2 bases from V and 2 bases from J; bases unmatched to any gene: 6. Germline loops: CDR1 SNHLY, CDR2 FYNNEI. The CDR3 DNA reads as TGTGCCAGCAGTGAATTCTCTAGCGGCACCTACGAGCAGTACTTC. Its translation: CASSEFSSGTYEQYF.

This chain links TRBV19 with TRBJ1-5; 11 bases align to TRBD1. Germline loops: CDR1 LNHDA, CDR2 SQIVND (reference sequence). With V trimmed by 5 bases and J by 5 bases, 11 bases remained unmatched. The length of the CDR3 is 17 residues. The CDR3 bases are TGTGCCAGTAGTTATCAGGACAGGGGGCTCATAGATCAGCCCCAGCATTTT. Protein: CASSYQDRGLIDQPQHF.

This clone was recorded only once. The chain employs TRBV5-4 and TRBJ1-1, with a possible D match to TRBD1 (5 bases). V lost 4 bases and J 0 bases, leaving 7 bases between the germline ends. The germline V gene has CDR1 SGHNT and CDR2 YYREEE (reference sequence). The CDR3 covers 13 residues. CDR3 nucleotides: TGTGCCAGCAGCCCGGACATGAACACTGAAGCTTTCTTT. Its protein product is CASSPDMNTEAFF.

The chain links TRBV2 to TRBJ1-3; D is possibly TRBD1 (5 bases). Germline-derived CDR1 and CDR2 are SNHLY and FYNNEI. Deletions cut 6 bases from V and 0 bases from J, with 9 bases between. The CDR3 is 14 residues long. In DNA form, the CDR3 reads TGTGCCAGCAGGGACACAAACTCTGGAAACACCATATATTTT. This encodes CASRDTNSGNTIYF.

This clone has a handful of counts. The chain uses TRBV6-4 and TRBJ1-1; perhaps TRBD1 as D (5 bases). Trimming took 6 bases from V and 3 from J, leaving 11 bases between them. Germline V CDR1 and CDR2: MRHNA, SNTAGT. The CDR3 has 13 amino acids. CDR3 in amino acids: CASRGTQYTEAFF. The DNA for the CDR3 is TGTGCCAGCAGGGGGACTCAGTACACTGAAGCTTTCTTT.

About this clone: The junction does not match germline at one end; this may be a read error. The chain recombines TRBV11-2 with TRBJ2-1; 7 bases are a match to TRBD2. The CDR3 has 15 amino acids. Germline loops: CDR1 SGHAT, CDR2 FQNNGV. The CDR3 sequence: CASSLAGDPYNEQFF. Here the CDR3 DNA reads TGTGCCAGCAGCTTGGCGGGAGATCCCTATAATGAGCAGTTCTTC.

The chain has TRBV21-1 and TRBJ2-7; the table assigns TRBD2, which was not confirmed against the DNA. TRBV21-1 is recorded as a pseudogene. The CDR3 spans 22 residues. The CDR3 loop reads CASSPSTCGNVFLGGGNHEQYF. CDR3 in DNA: TGTGCCAGCAGCCCCTCGACATGCGGAAACGTCTTCTTGGGGGGGGGCAACCACGAGCAGTACTTC.

The V gene is TRBV7-8, the J gene TRBJ2-2; no reliable D call. The V gene lost 2 bases and the J gene lost 4 bases, with 11 bases spanning the gap. Germline V gives CDR1 SGHVS, CDR2 FQNEAQ. This CDR3 contains 15 residues. CDR3 in amino acids: CASSLFGGPTGELFF. CDR3 in DNA: TGTGCCAGCAGCTTATTTGGCGGCCCCACCGGGGAGCTGTTTTTT.

The rearrangement links TRBV5-6 to TRBJ2-2; 9 positions agree with TRBD1. Germline lookup yields CDR1 SGHDT and CDR2 YYEEEE. J gave up 6 bases and V 2 bases, and 8 bases lay outside the gene matches. The CDR3 runs 16 residues. For the CDR3, the DNA is TGTGCCAGCAGCTTCGGGGACAGGGAGGATCCCGGGGAGCTGTTTTTT. It specifies CASSFGDREDPGELFF.

The chain is built from TRBV5-4 and TRBJ2-1; no clear D. Deletions cut 0 bases from V and 8 bases from J, with 6 bases between. This CDR3 spans 12 amino acids. Germline CDR1 reads SGHNT; CDR2 reads YYREEE (reference sequence). DNA for the CDR3: TGTGCCAGCAGCTTGGTCGGAGATGAGCAGTTCTTC. Protein product: CASSLVGDEQFF.

The chain couples TRBV2 to TRBJ2-5; TRBD1 is a possible D gene (6 bases). Looked up from germline, CDR1 is SNHLY and CDR2 is FYNNEI. CDR3 length: 17 residues. Trimming removed 1 base at V and 0 bases at J, with 15 bases between. The CDR3: CASSEETGGGYQETQYF. The CDR3, as DNA: TGTGCCAGCAGTGAAGAGACAGGTGGGGGATACCAAGAGACCCAGTACTTC.

This clone was detected only once. V usage is TRBV27 and J usage is TRBJ1-2; maybe TRBD1 (6 bases). The V and J ends lost 6 bases and 5 bases respectively, with 13 bases between them. The CDR3 contains 13 residues. Germline loops: CDR1 MNHEY, CDR2 SMNVEV (reference sequence). The CDR3 loop is CASSQLGGYGYTF. The CDR3 coding sequence is TGTGCCAGCAGCCAATTAGGGGGATATGGCTACACCTTC.

The rearrangement links TRBV25-1 to TRBJ2-1; the D gene is possibly TRBD2 (6 bases). This CDR3 is 15 amino acids long. Germline CDR1 reads MGHDK; CDR2 reads SYGVNS. V dropped 5 bases and J dropped 4 bases, with 15 bases sitting between them. DNA for the CDR3: TGTGCCAGCAGTTACGGTTCCGGGGGTTACAATGAGCAGTTCTTC. Translating gives CASSYGSGGYNEQFF.

J is TRBJ1-4 and V is TRBV5-1; D is unresolved. The ends were cut back, 2 bases at V and 2 bases at J, with 13 bases in the middle. In germline, CDR1 is SGHRS, CDR2 YFSETQ. CDR3 length: 16 amino acids. The CDR3 DNA is TGCGCCAGCAGCTTAAGGCGATATGATACTAATGAAAAACTGTTTTTT. Its translation: CASSLRRYDTNEKLFF.

CDR3 bases: TGCGCCAGCAGCCCATCGGACAGGTACCACAATGAGCAGTTCTTC. Its protein product is CASSPSDRYHNEQFF. The chain carries TRBV4-1 and TRBJ2-1, with 7 bases identical to TRBD1. V dropped 4 bases and J dropped 5; count of bases not matched to a gene: 8. Germline lookup yields CDR1 MGHRA and CDR2 YSYEKL. The CDR3 has 15 amino acids.

The chain couples TRBV2 to TRBJ1-2; D might be TRBD1 (6 bases). There are 13 residues in the CDR3. CDR1 is SNHLY and CDR2 is FYNNEI in the germline V gene. With 7 bases removed from V and 4 bases from J, the gap between germline ends came to 13 bases. In DNA form, the CDR3 reads TGTGCCAGCATGCAGGGGACCTTCTATGGCTACACCTTC. Translating gives CASMQGTFYGYTF.